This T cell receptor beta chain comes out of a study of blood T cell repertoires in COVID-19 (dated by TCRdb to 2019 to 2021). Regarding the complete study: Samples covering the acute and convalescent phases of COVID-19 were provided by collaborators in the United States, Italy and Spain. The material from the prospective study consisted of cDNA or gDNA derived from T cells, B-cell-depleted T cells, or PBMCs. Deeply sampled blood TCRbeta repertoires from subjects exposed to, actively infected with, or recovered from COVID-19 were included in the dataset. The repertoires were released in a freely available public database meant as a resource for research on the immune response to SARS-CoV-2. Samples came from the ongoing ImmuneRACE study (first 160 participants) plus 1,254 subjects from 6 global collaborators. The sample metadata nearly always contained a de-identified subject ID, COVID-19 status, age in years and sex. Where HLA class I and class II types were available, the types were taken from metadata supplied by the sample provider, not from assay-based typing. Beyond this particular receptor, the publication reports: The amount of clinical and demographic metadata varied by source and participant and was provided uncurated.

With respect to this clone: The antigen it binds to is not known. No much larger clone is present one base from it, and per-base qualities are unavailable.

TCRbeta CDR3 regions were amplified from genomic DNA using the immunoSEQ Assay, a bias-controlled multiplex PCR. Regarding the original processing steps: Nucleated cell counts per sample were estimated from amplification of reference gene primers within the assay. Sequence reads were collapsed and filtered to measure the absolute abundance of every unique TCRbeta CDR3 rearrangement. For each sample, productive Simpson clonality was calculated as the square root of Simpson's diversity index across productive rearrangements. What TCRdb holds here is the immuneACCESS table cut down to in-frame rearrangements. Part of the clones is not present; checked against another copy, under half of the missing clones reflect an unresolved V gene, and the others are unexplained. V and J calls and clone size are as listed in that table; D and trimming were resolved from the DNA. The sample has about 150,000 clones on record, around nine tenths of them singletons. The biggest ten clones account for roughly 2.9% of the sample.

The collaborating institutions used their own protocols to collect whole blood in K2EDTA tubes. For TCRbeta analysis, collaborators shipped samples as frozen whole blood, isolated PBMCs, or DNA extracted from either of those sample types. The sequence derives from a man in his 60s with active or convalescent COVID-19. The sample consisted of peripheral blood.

The nucleotide sequence is given as TGTGCCAGCAGCGCCTCGGACAGGGAAGAGACCCAGTACTTC. The resulting protein is CASSASDREETQYF. The chain couples TRBV11-3 to TRBJ2-5, and TRBD1 aligns with 8 junction nucleotides. Per the germline V gene, SGHNT is the CDR1 and YENEEA is the CDR2. V lost 5 bases and J lost 3 bases, and the count of bases not matched to a germline gene is 5. The CDR3 has 14 amino acids, counting the end cysteine and phenylalanine. Only the CDR3 portion is preserved as DNA: 42 bases, with reading frame beginning at the first base. The reference TRBV11-3 and TRBJ2-5 proteins fill in what lies around the CDR3, so the full variable domain reads EAGVVQSPRYKIIEKKQPVAFWCNPISGHNTLYWYLQNLGQGPELLIRYENEEAVDDSQLPKDRFSAERLKGVDSTLKIQPAELGDSAVYLCASSASDREETQYFGPGTRLLVL.